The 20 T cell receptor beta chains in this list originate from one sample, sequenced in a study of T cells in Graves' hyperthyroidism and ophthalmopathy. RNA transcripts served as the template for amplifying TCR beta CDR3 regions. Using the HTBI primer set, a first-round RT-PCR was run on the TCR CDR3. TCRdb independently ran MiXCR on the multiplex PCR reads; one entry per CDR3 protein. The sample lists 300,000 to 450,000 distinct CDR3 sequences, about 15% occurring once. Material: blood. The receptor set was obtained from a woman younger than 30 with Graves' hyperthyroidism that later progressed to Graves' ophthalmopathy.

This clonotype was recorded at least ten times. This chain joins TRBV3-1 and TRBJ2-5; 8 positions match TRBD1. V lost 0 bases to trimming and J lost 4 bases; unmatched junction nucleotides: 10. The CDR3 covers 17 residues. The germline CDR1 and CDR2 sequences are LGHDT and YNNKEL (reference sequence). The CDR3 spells CASSQDHFDRGGETQYF. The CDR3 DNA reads TGTGCCAGCAGCCAAGATCACTTCGACAGGGGCGGAGAGACCCAGTACTTC.

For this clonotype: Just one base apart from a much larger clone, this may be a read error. The DNA of the CDR3 is TGTGCCAGCTCACTTTTTGGGGGACTAGATAATTACGAGCAGTTCTTC. Its translation: CASSLFGGLDNYEQFF. This chain connects TRBV18 to TRBJ2-7; 8 nucleotides align to TRBD2. The J call may be faulty, since TRBJ2-1 better matches the DNA end. CDR1 is KGHSH, CDR2 LQKENI, per germline. CDR3 size: 16 residues.

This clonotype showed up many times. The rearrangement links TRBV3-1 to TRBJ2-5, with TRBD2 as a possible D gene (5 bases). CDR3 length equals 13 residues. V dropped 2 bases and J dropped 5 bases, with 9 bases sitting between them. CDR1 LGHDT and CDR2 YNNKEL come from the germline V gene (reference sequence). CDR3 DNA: TGTGCCAGCAGCCAACCGTGGGAGGAGACCCAGTACTTC. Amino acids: CASSQPWEETQYF.

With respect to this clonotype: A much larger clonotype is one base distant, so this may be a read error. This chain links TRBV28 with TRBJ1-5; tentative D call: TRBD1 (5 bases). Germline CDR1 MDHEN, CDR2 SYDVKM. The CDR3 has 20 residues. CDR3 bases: TGTGCCAGCAGGTTCTCTCGGGACGGGGAACAGCTGAATAGCAATCATCCCCAGCATTTT. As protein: CASRFSRDGEQLNSNHPQHF.

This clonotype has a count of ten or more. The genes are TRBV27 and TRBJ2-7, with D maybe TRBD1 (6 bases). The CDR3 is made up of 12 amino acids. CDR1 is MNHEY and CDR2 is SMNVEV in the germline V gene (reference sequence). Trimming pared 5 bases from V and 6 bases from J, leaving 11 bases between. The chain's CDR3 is CASSPQGIEQYF. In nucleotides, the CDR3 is TGTGCCAGCAGTCCCCAGGGGATCGAGCAGTACTTC.

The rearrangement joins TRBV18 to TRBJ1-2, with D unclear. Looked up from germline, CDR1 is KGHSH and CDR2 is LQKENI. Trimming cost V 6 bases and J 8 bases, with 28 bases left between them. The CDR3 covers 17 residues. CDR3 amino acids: CASSKQSPILSPGGYTF. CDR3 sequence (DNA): TGTGCCAGCTCGAAACAATCACCGATCCTTTCCCCCGGGGGCTACACCTTC.

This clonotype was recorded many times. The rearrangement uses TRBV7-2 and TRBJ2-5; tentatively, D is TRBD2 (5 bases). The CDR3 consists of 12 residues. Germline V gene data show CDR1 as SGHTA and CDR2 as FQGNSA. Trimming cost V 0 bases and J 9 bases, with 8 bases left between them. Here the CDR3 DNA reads TGTGCCAGCAGCTTAGCCCCCGGGGCCCAGTACTTC. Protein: CASSLAPGAQYF.

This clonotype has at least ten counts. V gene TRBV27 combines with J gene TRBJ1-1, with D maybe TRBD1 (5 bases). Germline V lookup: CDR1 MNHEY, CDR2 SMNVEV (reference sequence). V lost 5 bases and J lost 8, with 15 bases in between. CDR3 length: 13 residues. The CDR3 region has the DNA TGTGCCAGCAGTCCATACCCCAGGACAGAAGCTTTCTTT. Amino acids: CASSPYPRTEAFF.

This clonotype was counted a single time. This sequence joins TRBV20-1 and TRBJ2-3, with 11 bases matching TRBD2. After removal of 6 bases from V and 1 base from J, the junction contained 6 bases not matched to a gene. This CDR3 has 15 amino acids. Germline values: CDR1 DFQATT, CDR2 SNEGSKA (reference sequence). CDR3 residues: CSANSGRAGTDTQYF. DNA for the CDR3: TGCAGTGCCAATAGCGGGAGGGCCGGCACAGATACGCAGTATTTT.

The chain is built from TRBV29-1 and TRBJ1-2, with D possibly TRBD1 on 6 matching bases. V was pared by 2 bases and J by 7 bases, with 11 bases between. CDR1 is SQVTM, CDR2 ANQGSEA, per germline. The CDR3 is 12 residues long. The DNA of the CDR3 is TGCAGCGTTGAATCGACAGGCCCTGGCTACACCTTC. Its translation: CSVESTGPGYTF.

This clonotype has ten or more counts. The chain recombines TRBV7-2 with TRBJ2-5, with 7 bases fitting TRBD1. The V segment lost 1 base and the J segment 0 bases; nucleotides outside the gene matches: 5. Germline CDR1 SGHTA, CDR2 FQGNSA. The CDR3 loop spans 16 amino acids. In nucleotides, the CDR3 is TGTGCCAGCAGCTTAGTGACAGGGACATACCAAGAGACCCAGTACTTC. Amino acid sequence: CASSLVTGTYQETQYF.

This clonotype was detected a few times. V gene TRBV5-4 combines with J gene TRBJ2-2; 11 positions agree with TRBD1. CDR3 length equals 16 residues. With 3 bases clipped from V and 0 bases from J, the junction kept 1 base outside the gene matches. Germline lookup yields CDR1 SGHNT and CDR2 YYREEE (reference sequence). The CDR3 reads CASSSGQGANTGELFF. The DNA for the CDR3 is TGTGCCAGCAGCTCGGGACAGGGGGCGAACACCGGGGAGCTGTTTTTT.

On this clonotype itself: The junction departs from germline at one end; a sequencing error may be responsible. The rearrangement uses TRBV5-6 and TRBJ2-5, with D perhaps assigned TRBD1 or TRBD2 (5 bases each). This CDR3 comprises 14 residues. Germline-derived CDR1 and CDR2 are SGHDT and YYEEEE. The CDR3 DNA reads TGTTCCAGCAGCTTGGGTGGGGGACAAGAGACCCAGTACTTC. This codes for CSSSLGGGQETQYF. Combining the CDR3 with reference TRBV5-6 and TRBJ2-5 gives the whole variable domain DAGVTQSPTHLIKTRGQQVTLRCSPKSGHDTVSWYQQALGQGPQFIFQYYEEEERQRGNFPDRFSGHQFPNYSSELNVNALLLGDSALYLCSSSLGGGQETQYFGPGTRLLVL.

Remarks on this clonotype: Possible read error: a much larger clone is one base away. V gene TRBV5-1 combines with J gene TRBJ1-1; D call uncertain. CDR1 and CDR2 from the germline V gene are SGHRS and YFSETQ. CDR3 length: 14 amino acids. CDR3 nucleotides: TGCGCCGGCAGCCCCACCCGCCCGGACACTGAAGCTTTCTTT. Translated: CAGSPTRPDTEAFF. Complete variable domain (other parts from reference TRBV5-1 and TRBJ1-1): KAGVTQTPRYLIKTRGQQVTLSCSPISGHRSVSWYQQTPGQGLQFLFEYFSETQRNKGNFPGRFSGRQFSNSRSEMNVSTLELGDSALYLCAGSPTRPDTEAFFGQGTRLTVV.

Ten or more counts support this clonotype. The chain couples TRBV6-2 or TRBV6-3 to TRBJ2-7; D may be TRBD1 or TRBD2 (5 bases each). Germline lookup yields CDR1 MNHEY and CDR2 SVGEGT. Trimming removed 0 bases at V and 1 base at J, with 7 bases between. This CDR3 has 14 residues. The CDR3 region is CASSYSGVSYEQYF. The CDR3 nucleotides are TGTGCCAGCAGTTACTCGGGGGTTTCCTACGAGCAGTACTTC.

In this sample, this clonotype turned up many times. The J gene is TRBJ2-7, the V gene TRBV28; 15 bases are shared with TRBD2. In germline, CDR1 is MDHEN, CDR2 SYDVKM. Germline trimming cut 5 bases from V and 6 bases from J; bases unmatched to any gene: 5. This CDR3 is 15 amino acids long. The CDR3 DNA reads TGTGCCAGCAGTCCCTGGACTAGCGGGAGGGTCGAGCAGTACTTC. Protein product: CASSPWTSGRVEQYF.

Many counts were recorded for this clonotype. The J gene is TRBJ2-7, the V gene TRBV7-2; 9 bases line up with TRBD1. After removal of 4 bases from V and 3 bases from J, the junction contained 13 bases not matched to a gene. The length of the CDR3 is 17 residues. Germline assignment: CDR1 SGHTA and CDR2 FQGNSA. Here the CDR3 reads CASSYLAGTGTFYEQYF. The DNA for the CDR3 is TGTGCCAGCAGCTACCTAGCCGGGACAGGGACGTTCTACGAGCAGTACTTC.

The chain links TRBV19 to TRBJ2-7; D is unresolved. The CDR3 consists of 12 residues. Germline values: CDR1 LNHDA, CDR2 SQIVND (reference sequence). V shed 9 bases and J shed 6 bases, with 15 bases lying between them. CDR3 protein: CASAEDPVEQYF. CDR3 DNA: TGTGCCAGCGCCGAAGACCCGGTCGAGCAGTACTTC. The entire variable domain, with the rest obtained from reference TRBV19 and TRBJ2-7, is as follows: DGGITQSPKYLFRKEGQNVTLSCEQNLNHDAMYWYRQDPGQGLRLIYYSQIVNDFQKGDIAEGYSVSREKKESFPLTVTSAQKNPTAFYLCASAEDPVEQYFGPGTRLTVT.

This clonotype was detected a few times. The DNA of the CDR3 is TGTGCCAGCAGTTTAAGGGTCAGGGGGGCCAAAAACATTCAGTACTTC. Encoded protein: CASSLRVRGAKNIQYF. The chain links TRBV12-3 or TRBV12-4 to TRBJ2-4, with 7 bases that match TRBD1. CDR3 length: 16 residues. The ends lost 2 bases at V and 1 base at J; junction bases unmatched: 5.

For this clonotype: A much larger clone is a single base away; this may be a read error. The CDR3 loop reads CASSVGPTAVNEQFF. The CDR3 nucleotides read TGTGCCAGCAGCGTAGGCCCGACAGCGGTAAATGAGCAGTTCTTC. The gene calls are TRBV9 and TRBJ2-1; D is perhaps TRBD1 or TRBD2 (5 bases each). The germline V gene has CDR1 SGDLS and CDR2 YYNGEE. Trimming cost V 0 bases and J 7 bases, with 14 bases left between them. The CDR3 covers 15 residues. The full variable domain, completed using reference TRBV9 and TRBJ2-1, is DSGVTQTPKHLITATGQRVTLRCSPRSGDLSVYWYQQSLDQGLQFLIQYYNGEERAKGNILERFSAQQFPDLHSELNLSSLELGDSALYFCASSVGPTAVNEQFFGPGTRLTVL.